The subject of this entry is one T cell receptor beta chain. Mismatch with germline at one junction end may stem from a read error. This entry is derived from a study of blood T cell repertoires in COVID-19. The repertoire was sequenced with immunoSEQ multiplex PCR; TCRdb's copy has only in-frame clones and lacks some. Found here are some 150,000 clones, approximately 83% of them singletons; the top ten hold 7% to 10%. From germline, CDR1 is MNHNS and CDR2 SASEGT. The CDR3 has 18 residues. The chain recombines TRBV6-1 with TRBJ1-2; TRBD1 matches at 9 bases. Sample: PBMCs or T cells enriched from blood (not recorded which). This TCR was recovered from a man aged 50 or older who had recovered from COVID-19. CDR3: CASSEVPGQGVSTYGYTF. The CDR3 DNA sequence: TGTGCCAGCAGCGAAGTACCGGGACAGGGAGTCAGTACCTATGGCTACACCTTC.